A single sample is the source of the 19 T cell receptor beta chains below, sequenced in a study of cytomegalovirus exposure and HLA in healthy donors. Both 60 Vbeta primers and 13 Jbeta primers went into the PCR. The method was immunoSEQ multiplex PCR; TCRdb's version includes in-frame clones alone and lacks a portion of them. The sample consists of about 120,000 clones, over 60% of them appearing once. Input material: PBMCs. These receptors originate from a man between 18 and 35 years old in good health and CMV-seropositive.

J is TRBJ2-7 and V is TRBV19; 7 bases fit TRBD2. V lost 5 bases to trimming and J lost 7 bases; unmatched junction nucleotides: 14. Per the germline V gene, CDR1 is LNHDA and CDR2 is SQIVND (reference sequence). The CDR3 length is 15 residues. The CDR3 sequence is CASSPRTRLLREQYF. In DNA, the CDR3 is TGTGCCAGTAGTCCCCGGACTAGACTCCTACGGGAGCAGTACTTC.

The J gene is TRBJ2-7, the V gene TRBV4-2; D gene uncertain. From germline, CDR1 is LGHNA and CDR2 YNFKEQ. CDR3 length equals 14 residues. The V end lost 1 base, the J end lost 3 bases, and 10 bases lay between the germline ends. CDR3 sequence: CASSQARNNYEQYF. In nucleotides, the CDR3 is TGTGCCAGCAGCCAAGCAAGAAACAACTACGAGCAGTACTTC.

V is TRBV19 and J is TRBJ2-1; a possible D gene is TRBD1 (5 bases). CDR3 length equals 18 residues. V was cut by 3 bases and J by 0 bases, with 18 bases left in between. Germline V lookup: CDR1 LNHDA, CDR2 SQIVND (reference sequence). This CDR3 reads CASSIMWTPNPSYNEQFF. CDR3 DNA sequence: TGTGCCAGTAGTATTATGTGGACACCAAACCCCTCCTACAATGAGCAGTTCTTC.

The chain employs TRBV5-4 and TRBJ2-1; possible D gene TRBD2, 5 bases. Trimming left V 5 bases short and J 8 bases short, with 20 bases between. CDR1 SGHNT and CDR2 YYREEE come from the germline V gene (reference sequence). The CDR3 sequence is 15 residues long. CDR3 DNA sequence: TGTGCCAGCAGTCCCGCCCGCGGGTTTTTTGATGAGCAGTTCTTC. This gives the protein CASSPARGFFDEQFF.

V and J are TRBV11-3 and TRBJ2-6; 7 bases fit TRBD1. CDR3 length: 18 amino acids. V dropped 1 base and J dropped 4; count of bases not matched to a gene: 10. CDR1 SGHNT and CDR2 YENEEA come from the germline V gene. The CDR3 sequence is CASSLGGQFIRGANVLTF. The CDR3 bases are TGTGCCAGCAGCTTAGGGGGACAGTTTATTAGGGGGGCCAACGTCCTGACTTTC. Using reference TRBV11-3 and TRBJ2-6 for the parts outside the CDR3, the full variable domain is EAGVVQSPRYKIIEKKQPVAFWCNPISGHNTLYWYLQNLGQGPELLIRYENEEAVDDSQLPKDRFSAERLKGVDSTLKIQPAELGDSAVYLCASSLGGQFIRGANVLTFGAGSRLTVL.

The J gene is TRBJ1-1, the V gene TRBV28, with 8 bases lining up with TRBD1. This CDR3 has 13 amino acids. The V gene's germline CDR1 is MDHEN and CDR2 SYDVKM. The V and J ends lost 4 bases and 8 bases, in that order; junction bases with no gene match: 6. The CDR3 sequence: CASSSTGGKEAFF. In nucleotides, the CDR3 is TGTGCCAGCAGTTCAACAGGGGGAAAGGAAGCTTTCTTT.

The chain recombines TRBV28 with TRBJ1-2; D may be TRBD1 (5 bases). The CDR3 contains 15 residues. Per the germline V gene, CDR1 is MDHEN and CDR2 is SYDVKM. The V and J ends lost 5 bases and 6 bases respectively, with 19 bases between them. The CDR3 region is CASSRRTKRGNGYTF. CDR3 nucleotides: TGTGCCAGCAGTAGACGCACGAAAAGGGGCAATGGCTACACCTTC.

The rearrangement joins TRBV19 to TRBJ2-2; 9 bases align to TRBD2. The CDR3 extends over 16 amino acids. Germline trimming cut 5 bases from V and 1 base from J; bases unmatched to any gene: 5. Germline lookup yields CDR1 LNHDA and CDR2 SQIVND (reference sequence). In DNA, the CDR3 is TGTGCCAGTAGTTTTAGACTAGCGGAGAACACCGGGGAGCTGTTTTTT. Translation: CASSFRLAENTGELFF.

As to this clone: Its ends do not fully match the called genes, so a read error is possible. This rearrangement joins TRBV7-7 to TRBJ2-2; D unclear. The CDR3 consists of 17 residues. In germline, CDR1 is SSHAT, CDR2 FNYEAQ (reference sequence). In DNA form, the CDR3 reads TGTGCTAGCAGCTTAACCCCAGGCAATGCGAACACCGGGGAGCTGTTTTTT. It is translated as CASSLTPGNANTGELFF.

The CDR3 sequence is CASSPSQGDQPQHF. The DNA of the CDR3 is TGTGCCAGCAGCCCATCACAGGGAGATCAGCCCCAGCATTTT. The chain couples TRBV7-9 to TRBJ1-5; D is possibly TRBD1 (6 bases). Trimming took 5 bases from V and 5 from J, leaving 13 bases between them. CDR1 is SEHNR, CDR2 FQNEAQ, per germline (reference sequence). This CDR3 spans 14 amino acids.

The CDR3 DNA reads as TGTGCCAGCAGCATTCAAAACGAGCAGTACTTC. This sequence encodes CASSIQNEQYF. The chain is built from TRBV7-8 and TRBJ2-7; the D is unclear. The V gene lost 5 bases and the J gene lost 5 bases, with 7 bases spanning the gap. This CDR3 spans 11 amino acids. Germline CDR1 SGHVS, CDR2 FQNEAQ. Together with reference TRBV7-8 and TRBJ2-7, the CDR3 gives the full variable domain: GAGVSQSPRYKVAKRGQDVALRCDPISGHVSLFWYQQALGQGPEFLTYFQNEAQLDKSGLPSDRFFAERPEGSVSTLKIQRTQQEDSAVYLCASSIQNEQYFGPGTRLTVT.

CDR3 sequence: CASSLQGNGYTF. CDR3 DNA sequence: TGTGCCAGCAGCTTACAGGGGAATGGCTACACCTTC. The chain combines TRBV11-2 with TRBJ1-2; D may be TRBD1 (6 bases). V was clipped by 2 bases and J by 6 bases, with 7 bases between them. Germline CDR1 is SGHAT and CDR2 is FQNNGV. This CDR3 is 12 amino acids long.

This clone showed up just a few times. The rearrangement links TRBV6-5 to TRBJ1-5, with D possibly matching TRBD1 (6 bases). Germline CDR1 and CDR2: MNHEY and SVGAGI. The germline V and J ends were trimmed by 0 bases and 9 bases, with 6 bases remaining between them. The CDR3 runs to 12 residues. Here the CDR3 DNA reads TGTGCCAGCAGTTACTCAGGGGGGCCCCAGCATTTT. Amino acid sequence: CASSYSGGPQHF.

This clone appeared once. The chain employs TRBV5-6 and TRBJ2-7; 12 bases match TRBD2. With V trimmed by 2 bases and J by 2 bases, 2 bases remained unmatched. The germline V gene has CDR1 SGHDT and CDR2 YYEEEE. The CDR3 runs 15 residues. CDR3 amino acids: CASSLPSGGAYEQYF. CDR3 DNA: TGTGCCAGCAGCTTACCTAGCGGGGGGGCCTACGAGCAGTACTTC.

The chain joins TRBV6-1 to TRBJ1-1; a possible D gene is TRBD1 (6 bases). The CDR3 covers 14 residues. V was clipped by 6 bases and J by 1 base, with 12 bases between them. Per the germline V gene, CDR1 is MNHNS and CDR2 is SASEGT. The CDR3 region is CASSEGHQNTEAFF. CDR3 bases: TGTGCCAGCAGCGAGGGACATCAGAACACTGAAGCTTTCTTT.

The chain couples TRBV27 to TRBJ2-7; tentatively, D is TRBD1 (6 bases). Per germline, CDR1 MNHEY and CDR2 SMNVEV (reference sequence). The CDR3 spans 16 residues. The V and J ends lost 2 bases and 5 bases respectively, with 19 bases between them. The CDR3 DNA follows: TGTGCCAGCAGTTTACGGCGAACAGGGAAGGCCAACGAGCAGTACTTC. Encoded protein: CASSLRRTGKANEQYF.

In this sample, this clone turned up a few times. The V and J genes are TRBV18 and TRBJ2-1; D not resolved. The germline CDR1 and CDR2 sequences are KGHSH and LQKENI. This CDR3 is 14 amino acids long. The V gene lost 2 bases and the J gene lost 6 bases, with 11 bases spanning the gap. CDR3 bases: TGTGCCAGCTCACCAGGCCAGGATTTCAATGAGCAGTTCTTC. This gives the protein CASSPGQDFNEQFF.

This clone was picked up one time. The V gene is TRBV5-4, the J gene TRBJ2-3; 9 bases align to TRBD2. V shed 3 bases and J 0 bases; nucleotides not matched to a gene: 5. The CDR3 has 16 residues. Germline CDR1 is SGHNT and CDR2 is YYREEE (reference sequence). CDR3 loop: CASSSLAGRSTDTQYF. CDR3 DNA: TGTGCCAGCAGCTCCCTAGCGGGACGTAGCACAGATACGCAGTATTTT.

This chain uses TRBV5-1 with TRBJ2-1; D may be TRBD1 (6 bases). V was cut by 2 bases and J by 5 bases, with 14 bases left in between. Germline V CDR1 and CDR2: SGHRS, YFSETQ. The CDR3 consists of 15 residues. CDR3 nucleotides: TGCGCCAGCAGCTTTCCCATGGACAGTCACAATGAGCAGTTCTTC. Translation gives CASSFPMDSHNEQFF.